Detailed here is one T cell receptor beta chain. CDR3 length equals 15 residues. Germline V gives CDR1 SGHNT, CDR2 YYREEE (reference sequence). J gave up 5 bases and V 4 bases, and 7 bases lay outside the gene matches. Busulfan-fludarabine conditioning, marrow transplant, and cyclophosphamide on days +3 and +4 were administered. The repertoire was sequenced with immunoSEQ multiplex PCR; TCRdb's copy has only in-frame clones and lacks some. This sample has 6,500 to 7,000 clones; about four fifths occur once, and the top ten carry 20% to 25%. This sample was taken from a study of T cells after posttransplantation cyclophosphamide.

This material consisted of PBMCs, taken after allogeneic stem cell transplant with posttransplant cyclophosphamide. The chain carries TRBV5-4 and TRBJ2-5, with 11 bases aligning to TRBD1. This sequence originates from a female patient in her forties or fifties who received an allogeneic stem cell transplant from a related donor, was CMV-positive, and had no GVHD. Part of the T cell pool may stem from the graft donor. The CDR3 reads CASSRGQGEWETQYF. The CDR3 bases are TGTGCCAGCAGCCGGGGACAGGGGGAATGGGAGACCCAGTACTTC.